This T cell receptor (beta chain) was identified in a study of T cell responses to AZD1222 COVID-19 vaccine. Study results and limitations: Repertoire sampling happened only post peak T cell response.

Sequencing used immunoSEQ multiplex PCR; TCRdb keeps in-frame clones, though not all of them. The sample holds about 150,000 clones, around 90% seen once. About this clone: Its antigen is undetermined.

Germline V CDR1 and CDR2: SGHAT, FQNNGV. The V gene end was trimmed by 5 bases and the J gene end by 5 bases; junction bases not matched to a gene: 4. This CDR3 has 14 residues. The specimen comprised peripheral blood, sampled 28 days after the second AZD1222 dose. This clonotype was sampled from an adult who received the AZD1222 COVID-19 vaccine. The rearrangement joins TRBV11-2 to TRBJ1-1; the match to TRBD1 covers 11 bases. The CDR3 DNA sequence: TGTGCCAGCAGCCCAGGGACAGGGGGGACTGAAGCTTTCTTT. Translation gives CASSPGTGGTEAFF.